Below, 11 T cell receptor beta chains from the same sample are listed, as sequenced in a study of graft-versus-host responses after intestinal transplantation. These receptors are not linked to any known antigen. Clones were read by immunoSEQ multiplex PCR, and TCRdb kept only the in-frame ones, dropping some. The table has more than 95,000 clones, roughly 93% seen once. The specimen comprised unstimulated CD8+ T cells sorted from spleen or lymph node cells, sampled before intestinal transplant. The receptors derive from a human donor who received an intestinal transplant.

The chain links TRBV25-1 to TRBJ1-4, with 7 bases identical to TRBD1. Germline assignment: CDR1 MGHDK and CDR2 SYGVNS. Losses at the gene ends were 7 bases for V and 6 bases for J; bases not matched to a gene: 11. The CDR3 sequence is 15 residues long. The CDR3: CASTPQGQLDEKLFF. As DNA, the CDR3 is TGTGCCAGCACTCCCCAGGGACAGTTGGATGAAAAACTGTTTTTT. Looking up the rest from reference TRBV25-1 and TRBJ1-4 gives the full variable domain: EADIYQTPRYLVIGTGKKITLECSQTMGHDKMYWYQQDPGMELHLIHYSYGVNSTEKGDLSSESTVSRIRTEHFPLTLESARPSHTSQYLCASTPQGQLDEKLFFGSGTQLSVL.

This clone was observed a few times. The DNA of the CDR3 is TGTGCCAGCAGCGCCAACAGGGGACTAAACACTGAAGCTTTCTTT. Translated: CASSANRGLNTEAFF. The V gene is TRBV11-3, the J gene TRBJ1-1; TRBD1 matches 7 bases. Per germline, CDR1 SGHNT and CDR2 YENEEA. V shed 5 bases and J 2 bases; nucleotides not matched to a gene: 8. The CDR3 is 15 amino acids.

The chain has TRBV6-5 and TRBJ2-5; tentatively, D is TRBD1 (5 bases). The V gene's germline CDR1 is MNHEY and CDR2 SVGAGI. The V gene lost 6 bases and the J gene lost 7 bases, with 12 bases spanning the gap. The CDR3 sequence is 12 residues long. The CDR3 DNA follows: TGTGCCAGCAGGCAGGGCGATGGGACCCAGTACTTC. Its translation is CASRQGDGTQYF.

The CDR3 here is CASSPREGNFHGYTF. The CDR3 nucleotides are TGTGCCAGCAGCCCGAGGGAGGGCAATTTCCATGGCTACACCTTC. The V and J genes are TRBV9 and TRBJ1-2, with D unresolved. The CDR3 covers 15 residues. CDR1 is SGDLS and CDR2 is YYNGEE in the germline V gene. The V end lost 4 bases, the J end lost 6 bases, and 19 bases lay between the germline ends.

V usage is TRBV5-4 and J usage is TRBJ2-7; 9 nucleotides match TRBD2. The CDR3 extends over 15 amino acids. V gave up 0 bases and J gave up 1 base; unmatched junction bases: 2. Germline lookup yields CDR1 SGHNT and CDR2 YYREEE (reference sequence). CDR3 residues: CASSLEAGGSYEQYF. CDR3 DNA sequence: TGTGCCAGCAGCTTGGAAGCGGGAGGATCCTACGAGCAGTACTTC.

This sequence joins TRBV5-4 and TRBJ2-6; TRBD2 is a possible D gene (5 bases). Germline values: CDR1 SGHNT, CDR2 YYREEE (reference sequence). Trimming left V 0 bases short and J 2 bases short, with 9 bases between. There are 16 residues in the CDR3. The CDR3 loop is CASSLGGYAGANVLTF. Here the CDR3 DNA reads TGTGCCAGCAGCTTGGGAGGGTATGCTGGGGCCAACGTCCTGACTTTC.

This chain connects TRBV29-1 to TRBJ1-2, with a tentative D call TRBD1 (5 bases). From germline, CDR1 is SQVTM and CDR2 ANQGSEA. The CDR3 is made up of 12 amino acids. V shed 7 bases and J shed 5 bases, with 14 bases lying between them. The chain's CDR3 is CSAQRGSYGYTF. The CDR3 DNA follows: TGCAGCGCGCAGAGGGGTAGTTATGGCTACACCTTC.

This clone came up once. This rearrangement joins TRBV6-5 to TRBJ1-1; TRBD1 agrees at 9 bases. The germline V gene encodes CDR1 MNHEY and CDR2 SVGAGI. The CDR3 is 15 residues long. Trimming removed 8 bases from V and 1 base from J; junction bases left unmatched: 8. CDR3 residues: CASGRTGEKNTEAFF. Here the CDR3 DNA reads TGTGCCAGCGGCCGGACAGGGGAGAAGAACACTGAAGCTTTCTTT.

The chain combines TRBV2 with TRBJ2-7; 10 bases match TRBD2. Germline values: CDR1 SNHLY, CDR2 FYNNEI. J was trimmed by 6 bases and V by 6 bases; bases with no gene match: 5. The CDR3 extends over 13 amino acids. The CDR3 loop is CASRSGGALEQYF. The CDR3 coding sequence is TGTGCCAGCAGAAGCGGGGGGGCCCTCGAGCAGTACTTC. Looking up the rest from reference TRBV2 and TRBJ2-7 gives the full variable domain: EPEVTQTPSHQVTQMGQEVILRCVPISNHLYFYWYRQILGQKVEFLVSFYNNEISEKSEIFDDQFSVERPDGSNFTLKIRSTKLEDSAMYFCASRSGGALEQYFGPGTRLTVT.

This clone was found once. This chain joins TRBV19 and TRBJ2-7, with 11 bases lining up with TRBD2. Unmatched junction bases numbered 4, after V lost 3 bases and J lost 6 bases. The CDR3 runs to 14 residues. From germline, CDR1 is LNHDA and CDR2 SQIVND (reference sequence). CDR3 loop: CASSISGGAGEQYF. The CDR3 DNA sequence: TGTGCCAGTAGTATTAGCGGGGGGGCCGGCGAGCAGTACTTC.

A single count supports this clone. This rearrangement joins TRBV29-1 to TRBJ1-2; D possibly corresponds to TRBD1 (6 bases). Germline assignment: CDR1 SQVTM and CDR2 ANQGSEA. V lost 7 bases, J lost 2 bases, and 11 bases lay in between. CDR3 size: 12 residues. The DNA of the CDR3 is TGCAGCGCTGGAGGGGGGAACTATGGCTACACCTTC. Translating gives CSAGGGNYGYTF.